The 20 T cell receptor beta chains presented below share a single source sample, sequenced in a study of T cell repertoires in cytomegalovirus infection. One entry per CDR3 protein, called by TCRdb with MiXCR from the reads. The sample holds almost 500,000 distinct CDR3 sequences; about 10% are singletons and the top ten take about a tenth. Sequenced: PBMCs. These receptors all come from a human donor in good health (CMV status not recorded). Some clones in this sample may be carry-over from other donors' samples.

This clonotype was seen at least ten times. V usage is TRBV19 and J usage is TRBJ2-4, with 8 bases fitting TRBD2. V lost 0 bases and J lost 2; bases outside the gene matches: 9. This CDR3 has 18 residues. Germline V gene lookup returns CDR1 LNHDA and CDR2 SQIVND (reference sequence). This CDR3 is CASSIDGTAGATKNIQYF. The CDR3 bases are TGTGCCAGTAGTATAGATGGAACAGCGGGGGCCACCAAAAACATTCAGTACTTC. The full variable domain, completed using reference TRBV19 and TRBJ2-4, is DGGITQSPKYLFRKEGQNVTLSCEQNLNHDAMYWYRQDPGQGLRLIYYSQIVNDFQKGDIAEGYSVSREKKESFPLTVTSAQKNPTAFYLCASSIDGTAGATKNIQYFGAGTRLSVL.

In its sample, this clonotype was seen many times. The genes are TRBV4-1 and TRBJ1-6; tentatively, D is TRBD1 (5 bases). This CDR3 comprises 13 residues. Germline assignment: CDR1 MGHRA and CDR2 YSYEKL. With 0 bases removed from V and 13 bases from J, the gap between germline ends came to 10 bases. The CDR3 region has the DNA TGCGCCAGCAGCCAAGATTTCGAGGGGCCCCTCCACTTT. It encodes CASSQDFEGPLHF.

V gene TRBV4-1 combines with J gene TRBJ2-7; D gene ambiguous. The germline V gene has CDR1 MGHRA and CDR2 YSYEKL. This CDR3 is 15 amino acids long. V was pared by 2 bases and J by 1 base, with 12 bases between. The DNA for the CDR3 is TGCGCCAGCAGCCAATTTAAAACCGGTTCCTACGAGCAGTACTTC. It yields the protein CASSQFKTGSYEQYF.

The chain links TRBV5-5 to TRBJ2-2, with D possibly TRBD1 on 6 matching bases. Germline CDR1 and CDR2: SGHKS and YYEKEE (reference sequence). This CDR3 region has 15 residues. V shed 2 bases and J shed 3 bases, with 11 bases lying between them. The CDR3: CASSLVEGDTGELFF. DNA of the CDR3: TGTGCCAGCAGCTTAGTTGAGGGGGACACCGGGGAGCTGTTTTTT.

This clonotype occurred many times. This sequence joins TRBV27 and TRBJ2-1, with D perhaps being TRBD1 or TRBD2 (5 bases each). The germline V gene encodes CDR1 MNHEY and CDR2 SMNVEV (reference sequence). The length of the CDR3 is 15 residues. V was clipped by 3 bases and J by 1 base, with 10 bases between them. The CDR3, as DNA: TGTGCCAGCAGTTTCCGGGACCAGTCCTACAATGAGCAGTTCTTC. This translates into CASSFRDQSYNEQFF.

This clonotype was seen ten or more times. This chain links TRBV12-3 or TRBV12-4 with TRBJ2-7; 12 bases are shared with TRBD1. The CDR3 spans 14 residues. Trimming cost V 3 bases and J 6 bases; bases outside gene matches: 3. This CDR3 reads CASSFGTGGLEQYF. The CDR3 DNA reads as TGTGCCAGCAGTTTTGGGACAGGGGGCCTCGAGCAGTACTTC.

This clonotype has ten or more counts. The chain's CDR3 is CASSEAISGGSRDRVLTGELFF. The CDR3 DNA sequence: TGTGCCAGCAGTGAAGCTATATCGGGCGGAAGCCGGGACAGGGTACTAACCGGGGAGCTGTTTTTT. This chain joins TRBV6-1 and TRBJ2-2; TRBD1 matches 9 bases. The CDR3 contains 22 residues. In germline, CDR1 is MNHNS, CDR2 SASEGT. The J segment lost 5 bases and the V segment lost 0 bases, leaving 22 bases of the junction unmatched.

The chain recombines TRBV3-1 with TRBJ2-3; 8 bases match TRBD1. Losses at the gene ends were 8 bases for V and 2 bases for J; bases not matched to a gene: 6. CDR3 length: 14 amino acids. Per germline, CDR1 LGHDT and CDR2 YNNKEL (reference sequence). CDR3 DNA: TGTGCCAGCCAGGACAGGGAGGTCACAGATACGCAGTATTTT. Translating it yields CASQDREVTDTQYF.

This clonotype came up many times. This chain connects TRBV19 to TRBJ1-1, with D maybe TRBD1 (6 bases). Trimming cost V 6 bases and J 0 bases, with 17 bases left between them. This CDR3 region has 16 residues. Germline V gene lookup returns CDR1 LNHDA and CDR2 SQIVND (reference sequence). This chain's CDR3 is CASRWGGARMNTEAFF. In DNA form, the CDR3 reads TGTGCCAGTAGATGGGGGGGGGCGCGCATGAACACTGAAGCTTTCTTT.

A note on this clonotype: A read error may explain this, as a much larger clone is one base away. The CDR3 loop is CASRQDQGEYGYTF. As DNA, the CDR3 is TGTGCCAGCAGACAAGACCAGGGAGAATATGGCTACACCTTC. The chain is built from TRBV4-2 and TRBJ1-2, with a tentative D call TRBD1 (5 bases). The CDR3 extends over 14 amino acids. Germline CDR1 LGHNA, CDR2 YNFKEQ.

The genes are TRBV4-2 and TRBJ2-5, with TRBD2 identical over 12 bases. The germline CDR1 and CDR2 sequences are LGHNA and YNFKEQ. With 5 bases clipped from V and 5 bases from J, the junction kept 9 bases outside the gene matches. The CDR3 loop spans 16 amino acids. The CDR3 DNA reads TGTGCCAGCAGCAGCCGACTAGCGGGAGCCGTTGAGACCCAGTACTTC. Its protein is CASSSRLAGAVETQYF.

This clonotype was observed at least ten times. The V call is TRBV10-2, the J call TRBJ2-2, with 10 bases fitting TRBD2. V shed 0 bases, J shed 6 bases, and the junction held 4 bases outside the gene matches. The germline V gene has CDR1 WSHSY and CDR2 SAAADI. The CDR3 extends over 16 amino acids. The DNA of the CDR3 is TGCGCCAGCAGTGAGTCGATGCTAGCGGGAGCCGGGGAGCTGTTTTTT. Amino acid sequence: CASSESMLAGAGELFF.

The genes are TRBV5-1 and TRBJ1-2, with D maybe TRBD1 (6 bases). The CDR3 spans 13 residues. Between the trimmed V and J ends, which lost 5 bases and 4 bases, there was a span of 12 bases. Germline lookup yields CDR1 SGHRS and CDR2 YFSETQ. CDR3 coding DNA: TGCGCCAGCAGTGACAGGTCCGTCTATGGCTACACCTTC. It yields the protein CASSDRSVYGYTF.

This clonotype was recorded a few times. V is TRBV29-1 and J is TRBJ2-7; tentatively, D is TRBD2 (5 bases). Per the germline V gene, CDR1 is SQVTM and CDR2 is ANQGSEA. V dropped 0 bases and J dropped 5 bases, with 14 bases sitting between them. CDR3 size: 14 residues. CDR3 coding DNA: TGCAGCGTTGAAGATCTCGTGACGGGGAACGAGCAGTACTTC. This translates into CSVEDLVTGNEQYF.

This clonotype was observed a few times. J is TRBJ2-1 and V is TRBV15; D gene ambiguous. This CDR3 has 12 residues. V gave up 5 bases and J gave up 12 bases, with 14 bases separating them. Germline CDR1 and CDR2: LNHNV and YYDKDF (reference sequence). CDR3 residues: CATSVGQRWQFF. CDR3 DNA sequence: TGTGCCACCAGCGTGGGCCAAAGGTGGCAGTTCTTC. The variable domain in full, with the rest retrieved from reference TRBV15 and TRBJ2-1, is DAMVIQNPRYQVTQFGKPVTLSCSQTLNHNVMYWYQQKSSQAPKLLFHYYDKDFNNEADTPDNFQSRRPNTSFCFLDIRSPGLGDTAMYLCATSVGQRWQFFGPGTRLTVL.

Many counts were recorded for this clonotype. The J gene is TRBJ1-2, the V gene TRBV6-6; 9 bases match TRBD1. The CDR3 sequence is 15 residues long. Germline V gives CDR1 MNHNY, CDR2 SVGAGI (reference sequence). V shed 0 bases, J shed 8 bases, and the junction held 7 bases outside the gene matches. For the CDR3, the DNA is TGTGCCAGCAGTTACTCCCTCAGGACAGGGGACGGCTACACCTTC. Protein product: CASSYSLRTGDGYTF.

The chain recombines TRBV7-9 with TRBJ2-3; maybe TRBD1 (6 bases). The V gene's germline CDR1 is SEHNR and CDR2 FQNEAQ (reference sequence). Trimming removed 5 bases from V and 1 base from J, with 13 bases in between. The CDR3 extends over 15 amino acids. The CDR3 region is CASSPRTVRTDTQYF. The CDR3 DNA sequence: TGTGCCAGCAGCCCAAGGACAGTCCGCACAGATACGCAGTATTTT.

Many counts were recorded for this clonotype. The gene calls are TRBV2 and TRBJ1-1; D is undetermined. Deletions cut 10 bases from V and 4 bases from J, with 19 bases between. From germline, CDR1 is SNHLY and CDR2 FYNNEI. The CDR3 runs to 14 residues. CDR3 region: CAIPPGREGTEAFF. For the CDR3, the DNA is TGTGCCATCCCCCCGGGGAGGGAGGGCACTGAAGCTTTCTTT.

The table lists this clonotype with many counts. The rearrangement joins TRBV5-6 to TRBJ2-2, with TRBD1 identical over 11 bases. Trimming at V came to 3 bases and at J to 5 bases, leaving 3 bases not matched to a gene. Germline V gene data show CDR1 as SGHDT and CDR2 as YYEEEE. This CDR3 region has 15 residues. The CDR3 DNA sequence: TGTGCCAGCAGCTGGGGGACAGGGGGAACCGGGGAGCTGTTTTTT. Translation: CASSWGTGGTGELFF.

This sequence joins TRBV20-1 and TRBJ2-7, with D perhaps given as TRBD1 or TRBD2 (5 bases each). V lost 0 bases and J lost 6, with 27 bases in between. The CDR3 has 18 amino acids. Germline V gives CDR1 DFQATT, CDR2 SNEGSKA (reference sequence). The CDR3 here is CSARDAQGESPVAREQYF. CDR3 nucleotides: TGCAGTGCTAGAGATGCCCAGGGAGAATCTCCCGTAGCCCGCGAGCAGTACTTC.